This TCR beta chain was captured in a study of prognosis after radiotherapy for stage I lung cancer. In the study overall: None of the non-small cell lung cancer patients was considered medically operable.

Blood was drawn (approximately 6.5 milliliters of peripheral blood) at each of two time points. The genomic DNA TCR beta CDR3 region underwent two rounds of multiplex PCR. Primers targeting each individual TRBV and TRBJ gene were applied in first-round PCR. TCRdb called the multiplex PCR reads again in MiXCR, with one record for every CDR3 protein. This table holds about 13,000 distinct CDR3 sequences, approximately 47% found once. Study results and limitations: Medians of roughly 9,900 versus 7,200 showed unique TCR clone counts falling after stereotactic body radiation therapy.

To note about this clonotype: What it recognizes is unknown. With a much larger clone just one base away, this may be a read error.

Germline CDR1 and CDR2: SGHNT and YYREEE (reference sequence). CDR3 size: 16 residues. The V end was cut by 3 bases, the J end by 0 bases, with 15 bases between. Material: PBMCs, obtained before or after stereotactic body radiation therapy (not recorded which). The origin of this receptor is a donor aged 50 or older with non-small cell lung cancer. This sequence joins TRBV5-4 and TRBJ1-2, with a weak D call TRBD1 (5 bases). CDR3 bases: TGTGCCAGCAGCTCGGGAGGGACTGCCCCTAACTATGGCTACACCTTC. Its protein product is CASSSGGTAPNYGYTF.